What follows is one T cell receptor (beta chain) and its context. Its antigen is still unknown. The data stem from a study of T cells in localized non-small cell lung cancer. Broader study findings: T cell clonality was highest in uninvolved adjacent lung, above tumor. Sequencing covered just one tumor region, so heterogeneity cannot be ruled out. Longer overall survival accompanied higher blood T cell density. There were a median roughly 61 of the top 100 tumor clones appearing in adjacent lung.

CDR1 and CDR2 (germline): MNHEY, SMNVEV (reference sequence). CDR3 length: 15 residues. V lost 2 bases and J lost 7, with 12 bases in between. TCRdb's copy holds only in-frame clones and misses some; the assay was immunoSEQ multiplex PCR. The sample lists almost 40,000 clones; 70% to 90% were seen once. The clonotype originates from a male donor at least 60 years old with stage II lung adenocarcinoma. Sequencing used peripheral blood mononuclear cells, obtained before any cancer treatment. The chain combines TRBV27 with TRBJ1-6; D is uncertain. For the CDR3, the DNA is TGTGCCAGCAGTTTAGACCCAAGGGCCAATTCACCCCTCCACTTT. This codes for CASSLDPRANSPLHF.